The rows below give T cell receptor beta chains drawn from one sample of a study of somatic mutations in cytotoxic T cells in rheumatoid arthritis. Repertoires were generated with immunoSEQ multiplex PCR, while TCRdb's copy carries only in-frame clones and drops some. The sample has thousands of clones; about 80% are singletons. The sample comprised CD8+ T cells sorted from blood. Every receptor here comes from an adult with rheumatoid arthritis. CDR3s leave out the opening cysteine and the closing phenylalanine or tryptophan. D genes are given only for firm matches. A clone size is listed for some rows: how often the clone was seen (once, few, many), or a class if it is expanded.

CDR3aa,abundance,d_gene,v_gene,len,j_gene
ASSYSAGSSNQPQH,.,.,TRBV6-6,14,TRBJ1-5
ASSYEPTGMVDTQY,.,.,TRBV6-6,14,TRBJ2-3
ASSLVHPDTYSYEQY,.,.,TRBV7-9,15,TRBJ2-7
ASSLSVGGVDGYT,once,.,TRBV6-1,13,TRBJ1-2
ATLEVRSNQPQH,.,.,TRBV28,12,TRBJ1-5
ASSLSPGAQETQY,.,.,TRBV5-1,13,TRBJ2-5
ASSLRLASEQF,.,TRBD2,TRBV11-1,11,TRBJ2-1
ASSYSEDTQY,once,.,TRBV6-6,10,TRBJ2-3
ASSPGPLSGNTIY,.,.,TRBV9,13,TRBJ1-3
ATLGGSGELF,.,.,TRBV19,10,TRBJ2-2
ASSLALGPTNYGYT,.,.,TRBV5-1,14,TRBJ1-2
ASSLDYRGGNYGYT,once,TRBD1,TRBV5-1,14,TRBJ1-2